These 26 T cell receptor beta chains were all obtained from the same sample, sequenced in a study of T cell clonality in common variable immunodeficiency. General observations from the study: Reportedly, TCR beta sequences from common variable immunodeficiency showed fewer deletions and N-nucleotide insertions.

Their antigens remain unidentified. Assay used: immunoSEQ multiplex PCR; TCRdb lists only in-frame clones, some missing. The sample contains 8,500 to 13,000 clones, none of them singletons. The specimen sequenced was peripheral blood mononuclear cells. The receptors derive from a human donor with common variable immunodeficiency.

The sequenced CDR3 bases are TGTGCCAGTAGTATGGGCACCAATCAGCCC. It is translated as CASSMGTNQP. The entire CDR3 protein reads CASSMGTNQPQHF. J is TRBJ1-5 and V is TRBV19; D ambiguous. The read terminates 3 residues before the CDR3 end, so the remaining end is supplied by the germline J gene. The CDR3 sequence is 13 residues long. V was pared by 3 bases and J by 3 bases, with 6 bases between. The V gene's germline CDR1 is LNHDA and CDR2 SQIVND (reference sequence).

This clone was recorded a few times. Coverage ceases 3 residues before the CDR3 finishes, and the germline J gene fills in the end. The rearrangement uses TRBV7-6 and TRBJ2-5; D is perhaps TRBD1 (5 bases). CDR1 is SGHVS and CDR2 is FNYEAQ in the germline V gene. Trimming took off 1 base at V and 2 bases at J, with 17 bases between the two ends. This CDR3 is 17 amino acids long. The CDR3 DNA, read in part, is TGTGCCAGCAGCTTAGAAGGGGCTGGCGCTGTACAAGAGACC. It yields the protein CASSLEGAGAVQET. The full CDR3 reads CASSLEGAGAVQETQYF.

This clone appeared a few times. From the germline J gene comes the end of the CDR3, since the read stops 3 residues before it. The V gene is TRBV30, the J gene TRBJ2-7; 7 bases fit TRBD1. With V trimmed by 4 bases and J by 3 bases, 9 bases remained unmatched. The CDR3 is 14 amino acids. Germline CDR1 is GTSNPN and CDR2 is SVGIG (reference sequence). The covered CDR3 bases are TGTGCCTGGACCCCGTCGGGACAGAGCTACGAG. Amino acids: CAWTPSGQSYE. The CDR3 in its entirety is CAWTPSGQSYEQYF.

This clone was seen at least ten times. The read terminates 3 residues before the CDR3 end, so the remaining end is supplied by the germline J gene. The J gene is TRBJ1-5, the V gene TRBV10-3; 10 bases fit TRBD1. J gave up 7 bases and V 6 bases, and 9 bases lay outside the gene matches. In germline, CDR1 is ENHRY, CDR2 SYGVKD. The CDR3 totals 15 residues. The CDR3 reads CAISMGQGLKQPQHF. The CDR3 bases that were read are TGTGCCATCAGCATGGGACAGGGGTTAAAGCAGCCC.

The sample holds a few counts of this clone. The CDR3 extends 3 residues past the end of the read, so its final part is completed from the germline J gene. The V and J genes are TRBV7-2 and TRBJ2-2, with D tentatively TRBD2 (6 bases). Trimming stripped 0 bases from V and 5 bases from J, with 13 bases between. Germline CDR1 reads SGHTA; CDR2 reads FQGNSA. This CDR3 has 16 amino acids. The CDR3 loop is CASSLAGGIVTGELFF. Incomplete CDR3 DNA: TGTGCCAGCAGCTTAGCGGGGGGAATAGTAACCGGGGAG.

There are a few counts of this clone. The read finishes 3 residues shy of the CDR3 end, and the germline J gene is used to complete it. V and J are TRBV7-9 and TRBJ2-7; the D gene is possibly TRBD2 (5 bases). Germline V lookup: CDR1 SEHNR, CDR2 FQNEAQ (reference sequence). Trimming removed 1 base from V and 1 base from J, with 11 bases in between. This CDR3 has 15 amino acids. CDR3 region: CASSLGRERSYEQYF. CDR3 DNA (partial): TGTGCCAGCAGCTTAGGGCGCGAGCGGTCCTACGAG.

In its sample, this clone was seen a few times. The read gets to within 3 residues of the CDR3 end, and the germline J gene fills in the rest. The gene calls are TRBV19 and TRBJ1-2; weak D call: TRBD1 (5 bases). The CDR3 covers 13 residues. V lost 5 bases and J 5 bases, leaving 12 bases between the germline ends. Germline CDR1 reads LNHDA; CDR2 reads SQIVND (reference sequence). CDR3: CASSAGLKYGYTF. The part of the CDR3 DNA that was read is TGTGCCAGTAGTGCGGGGCTGAAATATGGC. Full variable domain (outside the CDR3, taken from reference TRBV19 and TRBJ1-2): DGGITQSPKYLFRKEGQNVTLSCEQNLNHDAMYWYRQDPGQGLRLIYYSQIVNDFQKGDIAEGYSVSREKKESFPLTVTSAQKNPTAFYLCASSAGLKYGYTFGSGTRLTVV.

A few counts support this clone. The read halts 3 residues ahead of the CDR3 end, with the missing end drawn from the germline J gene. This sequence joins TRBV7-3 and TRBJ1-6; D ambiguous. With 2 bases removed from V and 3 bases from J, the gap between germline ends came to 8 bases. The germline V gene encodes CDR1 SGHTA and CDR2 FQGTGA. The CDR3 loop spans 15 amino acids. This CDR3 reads CASSLAASYNSPLHF. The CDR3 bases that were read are TGTGCCAGCAGCTTAGCGGCCAGCTATAATTCACCC.

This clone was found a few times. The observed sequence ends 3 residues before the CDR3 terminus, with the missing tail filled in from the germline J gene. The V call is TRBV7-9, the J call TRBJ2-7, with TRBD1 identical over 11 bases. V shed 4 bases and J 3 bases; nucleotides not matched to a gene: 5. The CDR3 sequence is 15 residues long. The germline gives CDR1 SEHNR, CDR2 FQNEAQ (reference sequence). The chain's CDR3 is CASSSWTGGFYEQYF. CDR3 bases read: TGTGCCAGCAGCTCTTGGACAGGGGGCTTCTACGAG.

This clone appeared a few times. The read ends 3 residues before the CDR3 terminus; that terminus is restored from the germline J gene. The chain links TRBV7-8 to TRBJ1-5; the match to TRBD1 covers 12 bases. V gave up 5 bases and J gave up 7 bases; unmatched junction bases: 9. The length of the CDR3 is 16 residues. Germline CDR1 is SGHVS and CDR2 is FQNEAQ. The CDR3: CASSRWGQGAGQPQHF. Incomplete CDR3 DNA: TGTGCCAGCAGCCGATGGGGACAGGGGGCAGGCCAGCCC. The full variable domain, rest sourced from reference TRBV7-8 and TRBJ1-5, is GAGVSQSPRYKVAKRGQDVALRCDPISGHVSLFWYQQALGQGPEFLTYFQNEAQLDKSGLPSDRFFAERPEGSVSTLKIQRTQQEDSAVYLCASSRWGQGAGQPQHFGDGTRLSIL.

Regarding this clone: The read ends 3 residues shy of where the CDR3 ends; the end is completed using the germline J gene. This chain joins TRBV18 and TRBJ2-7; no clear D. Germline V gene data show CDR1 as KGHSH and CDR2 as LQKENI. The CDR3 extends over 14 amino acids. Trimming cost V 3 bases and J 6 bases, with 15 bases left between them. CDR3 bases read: TGTGCCAGCTCACCCCCCTCGGGTTGGGTCGAG. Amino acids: CASSPPSGWVE. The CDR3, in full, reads CASSPPSGWVEQYF.

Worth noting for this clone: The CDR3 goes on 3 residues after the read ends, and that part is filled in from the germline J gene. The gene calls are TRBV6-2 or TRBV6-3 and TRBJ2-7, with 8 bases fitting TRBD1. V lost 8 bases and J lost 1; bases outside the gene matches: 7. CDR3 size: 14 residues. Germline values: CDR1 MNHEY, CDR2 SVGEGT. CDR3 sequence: CASEPGQGSYEQYF. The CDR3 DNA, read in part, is TGTGCCAGCGAACCCGGACAGGGTTCCTACGAG.

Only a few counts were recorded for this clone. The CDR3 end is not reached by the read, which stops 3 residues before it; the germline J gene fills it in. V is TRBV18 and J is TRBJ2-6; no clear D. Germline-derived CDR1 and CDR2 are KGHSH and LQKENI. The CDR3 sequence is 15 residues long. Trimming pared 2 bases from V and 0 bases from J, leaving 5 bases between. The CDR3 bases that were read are TGTGCCAGCTCACCAGCCGGCTCTGGGGCCAACGTC. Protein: CASSPAGSGANV. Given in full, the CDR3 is CASSPAGSGANVLTF. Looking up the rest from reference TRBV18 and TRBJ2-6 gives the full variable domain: NAGVMQNPRHLVRRRGQEARLRCSPMKGHSHVYWYRQLPEEGLKFMVYLQKENIIDESGMPKERFSAEFPKEGPSILRIQQVVRGDSAAYFCASSPAGSGANVLTFGAGSRLTVL.

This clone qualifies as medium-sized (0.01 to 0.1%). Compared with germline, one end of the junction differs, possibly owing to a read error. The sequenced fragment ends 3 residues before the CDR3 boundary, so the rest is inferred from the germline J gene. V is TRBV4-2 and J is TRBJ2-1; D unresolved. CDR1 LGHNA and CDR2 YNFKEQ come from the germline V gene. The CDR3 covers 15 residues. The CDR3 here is CASSQEPSSYNEQFF. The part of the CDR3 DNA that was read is TGCGCCAGCAGCCAAGAACCCAGCTCCTACAATGAG.

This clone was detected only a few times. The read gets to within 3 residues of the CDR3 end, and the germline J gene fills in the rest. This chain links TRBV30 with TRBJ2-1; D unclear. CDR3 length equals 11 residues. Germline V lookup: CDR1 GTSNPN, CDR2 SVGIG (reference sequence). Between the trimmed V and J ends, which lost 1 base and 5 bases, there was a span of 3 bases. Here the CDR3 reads CAWSADNEQFF. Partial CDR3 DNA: TGTGCCTGGAGTGCAGACAATGAG. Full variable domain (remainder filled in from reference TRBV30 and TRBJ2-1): SQTIHQWPATLVQPVGSPLSLECTVEGTSNPNLYWYRQAAGRGLQLLFYSVGIGQISSEVPQNLSASRPQDRQFILSSKKLLLSDSGFYLCAWSADNEQFFGPGTRLTVL.

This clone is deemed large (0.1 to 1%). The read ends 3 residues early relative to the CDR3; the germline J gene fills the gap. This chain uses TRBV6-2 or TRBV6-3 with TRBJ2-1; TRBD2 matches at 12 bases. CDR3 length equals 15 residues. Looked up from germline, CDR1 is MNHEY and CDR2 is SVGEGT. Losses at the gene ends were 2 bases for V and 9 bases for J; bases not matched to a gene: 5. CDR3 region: CASSYLAGGFIEQFF. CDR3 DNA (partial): TGTGCCAGCAGTTACCTAGCGGGAGGGTTTATTGAG.

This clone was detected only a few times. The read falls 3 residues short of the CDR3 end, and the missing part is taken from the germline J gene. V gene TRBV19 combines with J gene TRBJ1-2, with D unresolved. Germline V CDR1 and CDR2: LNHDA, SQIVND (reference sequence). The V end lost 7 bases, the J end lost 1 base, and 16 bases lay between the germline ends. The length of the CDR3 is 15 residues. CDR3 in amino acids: CASTNPGESNYGYTF. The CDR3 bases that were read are TGTGCCAGTACCAATCCCGGGGAGAGTAACTATGGC.

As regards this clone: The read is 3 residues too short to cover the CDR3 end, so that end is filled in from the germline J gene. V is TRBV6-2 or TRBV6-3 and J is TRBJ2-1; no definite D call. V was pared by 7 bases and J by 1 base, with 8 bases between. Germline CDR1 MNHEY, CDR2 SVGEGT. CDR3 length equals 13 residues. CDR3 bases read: TGTGCCAGCACCCGTTTTTCCTACAATGAG. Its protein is CASTRFSYNE. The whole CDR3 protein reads CASTRFSYNEQFF.

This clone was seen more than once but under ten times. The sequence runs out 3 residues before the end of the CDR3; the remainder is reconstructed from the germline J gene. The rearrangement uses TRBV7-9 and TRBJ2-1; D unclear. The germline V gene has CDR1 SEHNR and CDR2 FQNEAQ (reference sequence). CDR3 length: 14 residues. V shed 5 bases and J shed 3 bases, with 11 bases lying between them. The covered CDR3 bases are TGTGCCAGCAGCCCAACAAACAACTACAATGAG. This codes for CASSPTNNYNE. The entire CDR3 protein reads CASSPTNNYNEQFF.

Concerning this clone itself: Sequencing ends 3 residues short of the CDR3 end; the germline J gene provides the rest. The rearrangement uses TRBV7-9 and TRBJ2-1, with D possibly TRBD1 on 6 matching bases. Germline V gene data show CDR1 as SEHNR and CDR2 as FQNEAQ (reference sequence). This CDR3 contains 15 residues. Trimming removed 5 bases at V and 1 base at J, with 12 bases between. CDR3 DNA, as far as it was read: TGTGCCAGCAGCCTCCCGGACAGTTCCTACAATGAG. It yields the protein CASSLPDSSYNE. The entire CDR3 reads CASSLPDSSYNEQFF. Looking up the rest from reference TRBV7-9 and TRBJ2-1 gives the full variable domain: DTGVSQNPRHKITKRGQNVTFRCDPISEHNRLYWYRQTLGQGPEFLTYFQNEAQLEKSRLLSDRFSAERPKGSFSTLEIQRTEQGDSAMYLCASSLPDSSYNEQFFGPGTRLTVL.

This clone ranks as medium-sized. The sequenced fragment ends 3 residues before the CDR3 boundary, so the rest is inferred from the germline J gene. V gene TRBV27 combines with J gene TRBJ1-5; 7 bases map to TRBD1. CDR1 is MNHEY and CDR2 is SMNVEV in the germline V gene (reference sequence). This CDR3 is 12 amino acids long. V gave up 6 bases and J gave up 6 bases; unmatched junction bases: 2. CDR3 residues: CASRTGAQPQHF. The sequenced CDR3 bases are TGTGCCAGCAGAACAGGGGCTCAGCCC.

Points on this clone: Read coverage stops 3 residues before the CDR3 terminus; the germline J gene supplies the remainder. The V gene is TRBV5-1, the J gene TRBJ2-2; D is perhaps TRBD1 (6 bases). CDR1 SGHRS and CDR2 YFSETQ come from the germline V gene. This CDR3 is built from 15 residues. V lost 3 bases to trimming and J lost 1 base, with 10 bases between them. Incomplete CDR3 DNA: TGCGCCAGCAGCTCATCAGGGGTGAACACCGGGGAG. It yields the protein CASSSSGVNTGE. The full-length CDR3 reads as CASSSSGVNTGELFF.

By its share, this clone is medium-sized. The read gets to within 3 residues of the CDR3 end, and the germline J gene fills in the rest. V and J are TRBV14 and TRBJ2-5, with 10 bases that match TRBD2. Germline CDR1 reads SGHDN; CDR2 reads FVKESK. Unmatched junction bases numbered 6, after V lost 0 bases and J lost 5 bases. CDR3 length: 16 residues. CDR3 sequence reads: CASSQDPSGRYETQYF. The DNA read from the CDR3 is TGTGCCAGCAGCCAAGACCCTAGCGGGAGATACGAGACC. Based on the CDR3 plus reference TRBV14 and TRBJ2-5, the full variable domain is EAGVTQFPSHSVIEKGQTVTLRCDPISGHDNLYWYRRVMGKEIKFLLHFVKESKQDESGMPNNRFLAERTGGTYSTLKVQPAELEDSGVYFCASSQDPSGRYETQYFGPGTRLLVL.

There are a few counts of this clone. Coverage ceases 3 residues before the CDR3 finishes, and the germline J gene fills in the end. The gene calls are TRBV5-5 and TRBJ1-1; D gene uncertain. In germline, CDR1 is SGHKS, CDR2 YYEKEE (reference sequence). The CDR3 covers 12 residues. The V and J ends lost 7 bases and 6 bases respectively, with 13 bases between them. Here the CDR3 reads CASSPGGAEAFF. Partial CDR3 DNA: TGTGCCAGCTCTCCGGGTGGCGCTGAA.

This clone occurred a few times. CDR3 sequence reads: CAWSVIGLESYGYTF. Partial CDR3 DNA: TGTGCCTGGAGTGTAATAGGACTCGAGAGCTATGGC. The rearrangement joins TRBV30 to TRBJ1-2, with D uncertain. From the germline J gene comes the end of the CDR3, since the read stops 3 residues before it. Trimming took 0 bases from V and 4 from J, leaving 15 bases between them. Germline V gene sequence: CDR1 GTSNPN, CDR2 SVGIG (reference sequence). CDR3 length equals 15 residues. The variable domain in full, completed from reference TRBV30 and TRBJ1-2, reads SQTIHQWPATLVQPVGSPLSLECTVEGTSNPNLYWYRQAAGRGLQLLFYSVGIGQISSEVPQNLSASRPQDRQFILSSKKLLLSDSGFYLCAWSVIGLESYGYTFGSGTRLTVV.

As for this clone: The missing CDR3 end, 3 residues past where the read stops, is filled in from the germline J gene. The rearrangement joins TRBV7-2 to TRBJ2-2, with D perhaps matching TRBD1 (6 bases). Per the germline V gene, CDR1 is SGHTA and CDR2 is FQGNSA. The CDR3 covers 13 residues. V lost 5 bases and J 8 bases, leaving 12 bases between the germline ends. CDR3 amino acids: CASSQTGSGELFF. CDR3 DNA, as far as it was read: TGTGCCAGCAGCCAAACAGGGTCTGGGGAG.